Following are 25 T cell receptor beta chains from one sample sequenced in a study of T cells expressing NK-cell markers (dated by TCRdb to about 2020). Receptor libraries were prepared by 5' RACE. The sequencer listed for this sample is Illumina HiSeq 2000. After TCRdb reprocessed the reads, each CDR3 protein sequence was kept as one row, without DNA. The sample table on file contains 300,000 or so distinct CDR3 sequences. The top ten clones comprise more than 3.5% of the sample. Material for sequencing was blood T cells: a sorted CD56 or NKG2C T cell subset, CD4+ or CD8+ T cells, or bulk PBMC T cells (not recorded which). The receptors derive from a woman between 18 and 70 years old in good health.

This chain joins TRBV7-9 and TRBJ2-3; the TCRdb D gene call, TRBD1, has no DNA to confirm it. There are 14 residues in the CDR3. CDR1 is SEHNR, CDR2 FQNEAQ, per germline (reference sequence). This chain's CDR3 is CASNPGRSTDTQYF.

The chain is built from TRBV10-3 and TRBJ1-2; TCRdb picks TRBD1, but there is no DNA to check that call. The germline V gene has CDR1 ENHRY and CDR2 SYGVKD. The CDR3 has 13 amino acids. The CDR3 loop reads CATSGQFIYGYTF.

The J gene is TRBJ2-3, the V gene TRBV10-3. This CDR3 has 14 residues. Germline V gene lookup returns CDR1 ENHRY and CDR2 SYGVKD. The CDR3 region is CAIKDTLVTDTQYF.

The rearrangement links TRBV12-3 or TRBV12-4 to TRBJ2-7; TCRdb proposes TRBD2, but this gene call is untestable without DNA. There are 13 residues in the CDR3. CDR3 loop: CASSPGLAGEQYF.

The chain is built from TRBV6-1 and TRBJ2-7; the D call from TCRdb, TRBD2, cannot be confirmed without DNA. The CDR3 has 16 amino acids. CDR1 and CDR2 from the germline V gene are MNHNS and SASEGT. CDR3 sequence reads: CASSPGLAGAFYEQYF.

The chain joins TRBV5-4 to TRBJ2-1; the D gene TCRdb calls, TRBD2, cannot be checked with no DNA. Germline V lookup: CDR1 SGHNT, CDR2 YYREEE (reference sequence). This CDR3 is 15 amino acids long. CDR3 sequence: CASSGGLAGGNEQFF.

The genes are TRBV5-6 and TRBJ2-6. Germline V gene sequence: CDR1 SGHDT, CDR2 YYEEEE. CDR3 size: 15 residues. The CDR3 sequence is CASSHRDSGANVLTF.

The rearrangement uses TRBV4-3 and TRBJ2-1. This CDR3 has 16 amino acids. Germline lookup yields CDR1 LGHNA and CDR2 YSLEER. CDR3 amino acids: CASSQGPGSSYNEQFF.

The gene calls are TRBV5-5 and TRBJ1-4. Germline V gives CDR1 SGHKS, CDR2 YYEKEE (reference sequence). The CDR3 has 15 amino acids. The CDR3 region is CASSPHGATNEKLFF.

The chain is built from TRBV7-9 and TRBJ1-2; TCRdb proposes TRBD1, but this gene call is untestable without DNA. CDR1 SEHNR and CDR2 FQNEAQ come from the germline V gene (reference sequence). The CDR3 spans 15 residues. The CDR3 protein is CASSPLGAVGYGYTF.

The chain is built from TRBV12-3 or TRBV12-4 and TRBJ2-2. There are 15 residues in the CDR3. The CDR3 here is CASSRGSGNTGELFF.

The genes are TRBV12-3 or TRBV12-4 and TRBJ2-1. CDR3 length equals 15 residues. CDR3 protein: CASSLSNGPKNEQFF.

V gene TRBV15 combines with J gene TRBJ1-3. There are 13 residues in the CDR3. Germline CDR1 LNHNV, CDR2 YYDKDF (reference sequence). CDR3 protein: CATSRDQGNTIYF.

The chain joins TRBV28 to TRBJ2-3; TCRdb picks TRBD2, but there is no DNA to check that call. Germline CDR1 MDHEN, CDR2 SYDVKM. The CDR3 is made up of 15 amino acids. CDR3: CASSLTSGGRDTQYF.

The CDR3 loop reads CATSRDGGARSEQYF. This rearrangement joins TRBV15 to TRBJ2-7; TCRdb's D call, TRBD1, is unchecked because there is no DNA. Germline CDR1 LNHNV, CDR2 YYDKDF (reference sequence). The CDR3 length is 15 residues.

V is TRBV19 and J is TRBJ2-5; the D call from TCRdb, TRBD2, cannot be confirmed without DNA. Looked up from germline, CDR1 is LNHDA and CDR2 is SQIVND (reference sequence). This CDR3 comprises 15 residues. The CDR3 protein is CASSIDPRLVETQYF.

The CDR3 region is CASTPTDNRPNEKLFF. The V call is TRBV3-1, the J call TRBJ1-4; TCRdb calls TRBD1, which cannot be checked without DNA. The CDR3 covers 16 residues. The germline gives CDR1 LGHDT, CDR2 YNNKEL (reference sequence). Full variable domain (missing parts from reference TRBV3-1 and TRBJ1-4): DTAVSQTPKYLVTQMGNDKSIKCEQNLGHDTMYWYKQDSKKFLKIMFSYNNKELIINETVPNRFSPKSPDKAHLNLHINSLELGDSAVYFCASTPTDNRPNEKLFFGSGTQLSVL.

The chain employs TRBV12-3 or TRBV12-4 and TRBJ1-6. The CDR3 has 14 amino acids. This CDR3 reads CASNTGRPYSPLHF.

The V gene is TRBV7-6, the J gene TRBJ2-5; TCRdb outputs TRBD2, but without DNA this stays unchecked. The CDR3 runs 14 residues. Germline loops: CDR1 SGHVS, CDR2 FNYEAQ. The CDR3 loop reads CASSSQSGRGTQYF.

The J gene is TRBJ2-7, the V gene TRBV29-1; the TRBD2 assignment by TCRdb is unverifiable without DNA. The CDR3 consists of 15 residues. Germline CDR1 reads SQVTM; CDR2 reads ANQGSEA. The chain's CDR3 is CSVMRAGESSYEQYF.

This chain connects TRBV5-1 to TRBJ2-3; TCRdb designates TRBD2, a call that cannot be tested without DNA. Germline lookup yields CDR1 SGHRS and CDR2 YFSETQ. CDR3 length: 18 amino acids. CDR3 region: CASSLESPGTSWSDTQYF.

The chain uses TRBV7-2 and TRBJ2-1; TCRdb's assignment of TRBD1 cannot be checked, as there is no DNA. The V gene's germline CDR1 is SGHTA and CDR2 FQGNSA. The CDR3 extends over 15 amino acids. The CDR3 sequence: CASTRQESSYNEQFF. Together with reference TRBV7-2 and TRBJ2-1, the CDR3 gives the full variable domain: GAGVSQSPSNKVTEKGKDVELRCDPISGHTALYWYRQSLGQGLEFLIYFQGNSAPDKSGLPSDRFSAERTGGSVSTLTIQRTQQEDSAVYLCASTRQESSYNEQFFGPGTRLTVL.

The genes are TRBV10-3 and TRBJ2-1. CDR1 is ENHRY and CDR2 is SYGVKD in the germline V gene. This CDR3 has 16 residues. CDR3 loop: CAISEPTRVANNEQFF.

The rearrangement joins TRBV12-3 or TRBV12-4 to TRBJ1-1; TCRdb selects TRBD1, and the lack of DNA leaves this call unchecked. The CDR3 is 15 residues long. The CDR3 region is CASSSPGPMNTEAFF.

The CDR3 sequence is CASTPITFLGYNEQFF. The chain has TRBV18 and TRBJ2-1. Germline V gene sequence: CDR1 KGHSH, CDR2 LQKENI. CDR3 length: 16 amino acids. Full variable domain (outside the CDR3, taken from reference TRBV18 and TRBJ2-1): NAGVMQNPRHLVRRRGQEARLRCSPMKGHSHVYWYRQLPEEGLKFMVYLQKENIIDESGMPKERFSAEFPKEGPSILRIQQVVRGDSAAYFCASTPITFLGYNEQFFGPGTRLTVL.